This T cell receptor (beta chain) was sequenced in a study of blood T cell repertoires in COVID-19 (TCRdb year 2020). Concerning the study at large: Samples covering the acute and convalescent phases of COVID-19 were provided by collaborators in the United States, Italy and Spain. The material from the prospective study consisted of cDNA or gDNA derived from T cells, B-cell-depleted T cells, or PBMCs. Deeply sampled blood TCRbeta repertoires from subjects exposed to, actively infected with, or recovered from COVID-19 were included in the dataset. The repertoires were made available in a free public database intended to serve as a resource for research on the immune response to SARS-CoV-2. Samples were obtained from the ongoing ImmuneRACE study (first 160 participants) and from 1,000 to 1,500 subjects provided by 6 global collaborators. The sample metadata nearly always contained a de-identified subject ID, COVID-19 status, age in years and sex. Where available, HLA class I and class II types were obtained from metadata supplied by the sample provider rather than from assay-based typing.

Including cysteine and phenylalanine, the CDR3 has 15 amino acids. Only the CDR3 region is kept as DNA, spanning 45 bases read in frame from base 1. V is cut back by 5 bases and J by 6 bases, with 6 bases in the junction unmatched. The germline V gene (reference sequence) sets CDR1 to LNHDA and CDR2 to SQIVND. Whole blood was collected in K2EDTA tubes by collaborating institutions according to the institutions' own protocols. For TCRbeta analysis, collaborator samples were shipped as frozen whole blood, as isolated PBMCs, or as DNA extracted from either sample type. TCRbeta CDR3 regions were amplified from genomic DNA using the immunoSEQ Assay, a bias-controlled multiplex PCR. The authors' analysis ran thus. The number of nucleated cells in each sample was estimated by amplification of reference gene primers within the assay. To quantify the absolute abundance of each unique TCRbeta CDR3 rearrangement, sequence reads were collapsed and filtered. For each sample, productive Simpson clonality was calculated as the square root of Simpson's diversity index over productive rearrangements. TCRdb carries this immuneACCESS record with in-frame sequences only. Its versions omit some clonotypes, under half of them owing to an unresolved V gene in the studies checked, with the rest unexplained. That table is the source of V, J and clone size, and D and trimming were worked out from the DNA. Across this sample there are about 37,000 clones, with more than 85% seen only once. The ten top clones hold around 5.8% of the sample.

In regard to this clone: Its antigen remains undetermined. Base qualities are not provided; no much larger clone lies one nucleotide away.

Broader findings and caveats from the paper: The amount of clinical and demographic metadata varied by source and participant and was provided uncurated.

The chain employs TRBV19 and TRBJ2-1; the junction holds 11 bases that match TRBD2. Sequenced: peripheral blood. The origin of this receptor is a woman older than 75 with acute or convalescent COVID-19. The nucleotide sequence reads as follows: TGTGCCAGTAGTCGGGGACTAGCGGCTCTCAATGAGCAGTTCTTC. Translated, this gives CASSRGLAALNEQFF. Here the CDR3 is joined to the reference TRBV19 and TRBJ2-1 genes, and the full variable domain is: DGGITQSPKYLFRKEGQNVTLSCEQNLNHDAMYWYRQDPGQGLRLIYYSQIVNDFQKGDIAEGYSVSREKKESFPLTVTSAQKNPTAFYLCASSRGLAALNEQFFGPGTRLTVL.